Each of the 7 T cell receptor beta chains below was sequenced from the same sample in a study of OX40 agonist ivuxolimab in advanced cancers. The library relied on the immunoSEQ multiplex PCR assay. TCRdb mirrors the immuneACCESS table, restricted to in-frame sequences. Some clones are absent from its copies; in checked studies, under half trace to an unresolved V gene, and the reason for the others is unknown. The sample contains 50,000 to 55,000 clones, around 87% of them found a single time. Roughly 10% of the sample comes from the top ten. This material consisted of CD4+ or CD8+ T cells sorted from blood, taken in a trial of the OX40 agonist ivuxolimab. These receptors all stem from an adult with an advanced solid tumor such as melanoma, head and neck, liver or kidney cancer.

J is TRBJ2-5 and V is TRBV19, with 9 bases that match TRBD1. The length of the CDR3 is 13 residues. Germline V gene data show CDR1 as LNHDA and CDR2 as SQIVND (reference sequence). J lost 5 bases, V lost 9 bases, and 7 bases had no gene match. This CDR3 is CASADRGRETQYF. The CDR3 coding sequence is TGTGCCAGCGCGGACAGGGGTCGCGAGACCCAGTACTTC.

The rearrangement uses TRBV28 and TRBJ2-7, with 7 nucleotides matching TRBD1. Germline loops: CDR1 MDHEN, CDR2 SYDVKM. The CDR3 is 15 residues long. J was trimmed by 0 bases and V by 6 bases; bases with no gene match: 8. The CDR3 here is CASSKIGTASYEQYF. As DNA, the CDR3 is TGTGCCAGCAGCAAAATCGGGACAGCCTCCTACGAGCAGTACTTC.

The count of this clone is one. This chain joins TRBV6-1 and TRBJ2-7; D is possibly TRBD1 (6 bases). V lost 5 bases and J 5 bases, leaving 16 bases between the germline ends. Per the germline V gene, CDR1 is MNHNS and CDR2 is SASEGT. The CDR3 contains 14 residues. CDR3: CASSPTGTSHEQYF. DNA for the CDR3: TGTGCCAGCAGTCCGACAGGTACATCCCACGAGCAGTACTTC.

The rearrangement joins TRBV2 to TRBJ1-1, with D possibly being TRBD1 (5 bases). Germline V gene lookup returns CDR1 SNHLY and CDR2 FYNNEI. The CDR3 spans 14 residues. V shed 6 bases and J shed 1 base, with 12 bases lying between them. The CDR3 loop reads CASRVGTENTEAFF. The CDR3 DNA reads as TGTGCCAGCAGGGTCGGGACGGAGAACACTGAAGCTTTCTTT.

In nucleotides, the CDR3 is TGTGCCAGCAGCCCATACAGGGAATGGTCGGGCACCGGGGAGCTGTTTTTT. This codes for CASSPYREWSGTGELFF. The chain uses TRBV7-2 and TRBJ2-2, with TRBD1 as a possible D gene (6 bases). The CDR3 runs 17 residues. CDR1 and CDR2 (germline): SGHTA, FQGNSA. The V end lost 5 bases, the J end lost 4 bases, and 20 bases lay between the germline ends.

This rearrangement joins TRBV18 to TRBJ1-5, with D hard to call. CDR3 length: 13 residues. Trimming shortened V by 6 bases and J by 3 bases, and 9 bases separated the two germline ends. The V gene's germline CDR1 is KGHSH and CDR2 LQKENI. Written as DNA, the CDR3 is TGTGCCAGCTCTCCCGGGATCAATCAGCCCCAGCATTTT. This encodes CASSPGINQPQHF.

The rearrangement joins TRBV10-1 to TRBJ1-4, with 9 bases identical to TRBD1. The CDR3 runs 16 residues. Looked up from germline, CDR1 is WNHNN and CDR2 is SYGVQD (reference sequence). Germline trimming cut 4 bases from V and 5 bases from J; bases unmatched to any gene: 8. CDR3 DNA: TGCGCCAGCAGTGGGGGGACAGGGCAACGGAATGAAAAACTGTTTTTT. As protein: CASSGGTGQRNEKLFF.